The T cell receptor beta chain described here comes from a study of OX40 agonist ivuxolimab in advanced cancers. Turning to the study itself: Dose-escalation subjects each had hepatocellular carcinoma, melanoma, renal cell or head and neck cancer. Study-wide results and caveats: In the 0.1 to 3.0 mg/kg range, CD4+ and CD8+ blood T cells had expanded clonally by week 6.

The length of the CDR3 is 14 residues. Looked up from germline, CDR1 is PRHDT and CDR2 is FYEKMQ (reference sequence). Trimming stripped 3 bases from V and 5 bases from J, with 14 bases between. Concerning this clone: Its antigen is undetermined.

Profiled with immunoSEQ multiplex PCR; TCRdb holds only in-frame clones, not every one. Seen here are fewer than 15,000 clones, 82% observed once, and the top ten hold roughly 45%. The TCR comes from an adult with an advanced solid tumor such as melanoma, head and neck, liver or kidney cancer. The chain links TRBV13 to TRBJ2-7; the D is unclear. The sample was CD4+ or CD8+ T cells sorted from blood, taken in a trial of the OX40 agonist ivuxolimab. CDR3 DNA sequence: TGTGCCAGCAGCTTCGGGTCCACTGCCGACGAGCAGTACTTC. Protein: CASSFGSTADEQYF.